The 25 T cell receptor beta chains reported below all come from one sample, sequenced in a study of blood T cell repertoires in COVID-19. Some clones are missing from TCRdb's copy, which holds only in-frame ones; the method was immunoSEQ multiplex PCR. The sample lists 330,000 or so clones, approximately 88% occurring once. Input material: peripheral blood. The source of these receptors is a man aged 25 to 45 with COVID-19, enrolled during active disease.

This clone was picked up many times. The chain joins TRBV7-8 to TRBJ2-2; tentatively, D is TRBD1 (6 bases). CDR3 length: 15 residues. Germline V gene data show CDR1 as SGHVS and CDR2 as FQNEAQ. V was trimmed by 1 base and J by 4 bases, leaving 10 bases between them. The CDR3 is CASSLVGAVTGELFF. DNA of the CDR3: TGTGCCAGCAGCTTAGTGGGGGCGGTCACCGGGGAGCTGTTTTTT. Using reference TRBV7-8 and TRBJ2-2 for the parts outside the CDR3, the full variable domain is GAGVSQSPRYKVAKRGQDVALRCDPISGHVSLFWYQQALGQGPEFLTYFQNEAQLDKSGLPSDRFFAERPEGSVSTLKIQRTQQEDSAVYLCASSLVGAVTGELFFGEGSRLTVL.

The rearrangement uses TRBV7-2 and TRBJ2-2; tentative D call: TRBD2 (6 bases). The germline CDR1 and CDR2 sequences are SGHTA and FQGNSA. Trimming pared 2 bases from V and 1 base from J, leaving 14 bases between. The CDR3 runs 17 residues. The CDR3 coding sequence is TGTGCCAGCAGCTTAACTAGCTTGAGGGAGAACACCGGGGAGCTGTTTTTT. Residues: CASSLTSLRENTGELFF. Full variable domain (remainder filled in from reference TRBV7-2 and TRBJ2-2): GAGVSQSPSNKVTEKGKDVELRCDPISGHTALYWYRQSLGQGLEFLIYFQGNSAPDKSGLPSDRFSAERTGGSVSTLTIQRTQQEDSAVYLCASSLTSLRENTGELFFGEGSRLTVL.

V and J are TRBV27 and TRBJ2-4; D is possibly TRBD1 (6 bases). The CDR3 spans 13 residues. V was cut by 4 bases and J by 15 bases, with 19 bases left in between. In germline, CDR1 is MNHEY, CDR2 SMNVEV (reference sequence). The CDR3 protein is CASSSYDRTRSYF. CDR3 DNA: TGTGCCAGCAGTTCCTACGACAGGACCCGATCGTACTTC.

The chain recombines TRBV7-2 with TRBJ1-5, with a weak D call TRBD1 (5 bases). V was trimmed by 3 bases and J by 0 bases, leaving 9 bases between them. CDR1 is SGHTA and CDR2 is FQGNSA in the germline V gene. CDR3 size: 15 residues. CDR3 sequence reads: CASSFQGSSNQPQHF. In nucleotides, the CDR3 is TGTGCCAGCAGCTTCCAGGGATCTAGCAATCAGCCCCAGCATTTT.

The V and J genes are TRBV4-1 and TRBJ2-1, with 11 bases fitting TRBD2. There are 17 residues in the CDR3. Germline V lookup: CDR1 MGHRA, CDR2 YSYEKL. V was clipped by 7 bases and J by 0 bases; unmatched bases: 8. The CDR3 sequence is CASNERLAGSSYNEQFF. CDR3 DNA sequence: TGCGCCAGCAACGAGAGACTAGCGGGAAGCTCCTACAATGAGCAGTTCTTC.

J is TRBJ2-5 and V is TRBV6-2 or TRBV6-3, with 9 bases identical to TRBD1. V lost 4 bases and J lost 0; bases outside the gene matches: 6. The CDR3 spans 16 residues. The germline gives CDR1 MNHEY, CDR2 SVGEGT. CDR3 coding DNA: TGTGCCAGCAGTTGGGGACAGGGAGCTTACCAAGAGACCCAGTACTTC. This encodes CASSWGQGAYQETQYF.

The V gene is TRBV5-1, the J gene TRBJ2-7; 7 nucleotides align to TRBD1. The trim removed 0 bases at V and 6 bases at J, leaving 6 bases unmatched. The CDR3 runs 14 residues. CDR1 SGHRS and CDR2 YFSETQ come from the germline V gene. The DNA for the CDR3 is TGCGCCAGCAGCTTGGGGACAGGATTGGGCGAGCAGTACTTC. Its translation: CASSLGTGLGEQYF.

The CDR3 DNA reads TGTGCCAGCAGTTCCTCCGACAGGAATCAGCCCCAGCATTTT. Translating gives CASSSSDRNQPQHF. This chain links TRBV28 with TRBJ1-5; D possibly corresponds to TRBD1 (6 bases). This CDR3 contains 14 residues. V lost 4 bases, J lost 4 bases, and 11 bases lay in between. Germline V gene data show CDR1 as MDHEN and CDR2 as SYDVKM.

The rearrangement links TRBV5-1 to TRBJ2-7, with 10 nucleotides matching TRBD2. Losses at the gene ends were 2 bases for V and 2 bases for J; bases not matched to a gene: 4. CDR3 length: 15 amino acids. Germline-derived CDR1 and CDR2 are SGHRS and YFSETQ. This CDR3 is CASSLLAGTTYEQYF. CDR3 in DNA: TGCGCCAGCAGCTTACTAGCGGGGACTACCTACGAGCAGTACTTC.

CDR3 sequence: CASTNRGGARGEQYF. The CDR3, as DNA: TGTGCCAGCACAAATCGGGGAGGGGCTCGGGGCGAGCAGTACTTC. The chain uses TRBV27 and TRBJ2-7, with 7 bases that match TRBD2. With V trimmed by 7 bases and J by 6 bases, 15 bases remained unmatched. CDR3 size: 15 residues. Germline V gene lookup returns CDR1 MNHEY and CDR2 SMNVEV (reference sequence).

This clone has a single count. The chain joins TRBV3-1 (or the pseudogene TRBV3-2) to TRBJ1-2, with unresolved D. This CDR3 spans 13 amino acids. Per germline, CDR1 LGHDT and CDR2 YNNKEL (reference sequence). V was pared by 2 bases and J by 4 bases, with 8 bases between. The DNA for the CDR3 is TGTGCCAGCAGCCAACAACGGAGCTATGGCTACACCTTC. Translating it yields CASSQQRSYGYTF.

The rearrangement uses TRBV24-1 and TRBJ2-1; TRBD2 matches at 12 bases. The CDR3 length is 18 residues. In germline, CDR1 is KGHDR, CDR2 SFDVKD. The V and J ends lost 3 bases and 4 bases, in that order; junction bases with no gene match: 9. For the CDR3, the DNA is TGTGCCACCAGTGATCCAGGGACTAGCGGGTCGGGGTACAATGAGCAGTTCTTC. Amino acid sequence: CATSDPGTSGSGYNEQFF.

This clone showed up just a few times. The chain carries TRBV30 and TRBJ2-7, with D maybe TRBD1 (6 bases). The CDR3 has 12 residues. Germline values: CDR1 GTSNPN, CDR2 SVGIG (reference sequence). V lost 2 bases and J 7 bases, leaving 12 bases between the germline ends. As DNA, the CDR3 is TGTGCCTGGAGTAGAGCACAGGGTGAGCAGTACTTC. It codes for CAWSRAQGEQYF.

The chain combines TRBV27 with TRBJ2-1; 15 bases align to TRBD2. The ends lost 0 bases at V and 8 bases at J; junction bases unmatched: 14. The germline V gene encodes CDR1 MNHEY and CDR2 SMNVEV (reference sequence). This CDR3 has 20 residues. CDR3 sequence: CASSLSATPGLAGGLDEQFF. The CDR3 nucleotides are TGTGCCAGCAGTTTATCTGCCACACCGGGACTAGCGGGGGGTCTGGATGAGCAGTTCTTC.

The chain recombines TRBV27 with TRBJ2-7; 8 bases match TRBD1. The CDR3 contains 15 residues. CDR1 is MNHEY, CDR2 SMNVEV, per germline (reference sequence). After removal of 4 bases from V and 1 base from J, the junction contained 6 bases not matched to a gene. For the CDR3, the DNA is TGTGCCAGCAGTTCAACGACAGGGGCTTCCTACGAGCAGTACTTC. Amino acid sequence: CASSSTTGASYEQYF.

The gene calls are TRBV30 and TRBJ1-2, with 7 positions matching TRBD1. The CDR3 has 16 amino acids. Germline CDR1 GTSNPN, CDR2 SVGIG (reference sequence). After removal of 1 base from V and 2 bases from J, the junction contained 10 bases not matched to a gene. Written as DNA, the CDR3 is TGTGCCTGGAGTGCATACTGGGACAGACGAAACTATGGCTACACCTTC. Encoded protein: CAWSAYWDRRNYGYTF.

The V and J genes are TRBV20-1 and TRBJ2-1, with 7 bases matching TRBD1. The germline V gene encodes CDR1 DFQATT and CDR2 SNEGSKA (reference sequence). The junction had 2 bases not matched to a gene; V was cut back by 7 bases and J by 5 bases. The CDR3 length is 11 residues. The DNA for the CDR3 is TGCAGTGGTACAGGGGACAATGAGCAGTTCTTC. Its protein is CSGTGDNEQFF.

The genes are TRBV6-2 or TRBV6-3 and TRBJ1-2; D not certain. Germline loops: CDR1 MNHEY, CDR2 SVGEGT. The V end was cut by 1 base, the J end by 4 bases, with 13 bases between. CDR3 length equals 15 residues. The CDR3 sequence: CASSYFGGPGYGYTF. The CDR3 bases are TGTGCCAGCAGTTACTTCGGAGGGCCGGGCTATGGCTACACCTTC.

This chain uses TRBV29-1 with TRBJ1-1; D remains unclear. The CDR3 runs to 12 residues. V lost 6 bases, J lost 5 bases, and 13 bases lay in between. CDR1 is SQVTM and CDR2 is ANQGSEA in the germline V gene. The CDR3 region is CSVDMIETEAFF. CDR3 DNA sequence: TGCAGCGTCGACATGATTGAAACTGAAGCTTTCTTT.

V usage is TRBV5-1 and J usage is TRBJ1-1; D unresolved. Trimming pared 2 bases from V and 7 bases from J, leaving 6 bases between. The CDR3 totals 11 residues. CDR1 and CDR2 (germline): SGHRS, YFSETQ. CDR3 in amino acids: CASSFAGEAFF. In DNA, the CDR3 is TGCGCCAGCAGCTTCGCGGGTGAAGCTTTCTTT.

The CDR3 coding sequence is TGTGCCAGCAGCTTTCCTAGCGGGGCTTACAATGAGCAGTTCTTC. Protein: CASSFPSGAYNEQFF. The rearrangement joins TRBV7-2 to TRBJ2-1; TRBD2 agrees at 9 bases. Germline V CDR1 and CDR2: SGHTA, FQGNSA. The CDR3 covers 15 residues. V was pared by 3 bases and J by 4 bases, with 4 bases of the junction left unmatched.

The chain has TRBV6-2 or TRBV6-3 and TRBJ2-1; TRBD2 aligns across 9 bases. This CDR3 region has 17 residues. The germline CDR1 and CDR2 sequences are MNHEY and SVGEGT. J lost 2 bases, V lost 1 base, and 6 bases had no gene match. The CDR3 sequence is CASSYLPAGGPYNEQFF. Written as DNA, the CDR3 is TGTGCCAGCAGTTACTTACCAGCGGGAGGACCCTACAATGAGCAGTTCTTC.

V usage is TRBV6-2 or TRBV6-3 and J usage is TRBJ2-7, with 12 positions matching TRBD1. CDR1 and CDR2 from the germline V gene are MNHEY and SVGEGT. J was trimmed by 7 bases and V by 6 bases; bases with no gene match: 10. The CDR3 runs 15 residues. Here the CDR3 reads CASSEHWDRGLEQYF. In DNA form, the CDR3 reads TGTGCCAGCAGCGAACACTGGGACAGGGGGCTAGAGCAGTACTTC.

J is TRBJ1-2 and V is TRBV6-5; 12 bases line up with TRBD1. The CDR3 spans 15 residues. The J segment lost 7 bases and the V segment lost 6 bases, leaving 9 bases of the junction unmatched. CDR1 is MNHEY and CDR2 is SVGAGI in the germline V gene. CDR3 DNA sequence: TGTGCCAGCAGCCGACCGGGACAGGGGGCGCGTGGCTACACCTTC. Its translation: CASSRPGQGARGYTF.

The V gene is TRBV19, the J gene TRBJ2-6, with D unclear. The germline V gene encodes CDR1 LNHDA and CDR2 SQIVND (reference sequence). The CDR3 extends over 17 amino acids. V was pared by 0 bases and J by 0 bases, with 9 bases between. The CDR3 region is CASSIDLWSSGANVLTF. CDR3 bases: TGTGCCAGTAGTATAGATCTATGGAGCTCTGGGGCCAACGTCCTGACTTTC.